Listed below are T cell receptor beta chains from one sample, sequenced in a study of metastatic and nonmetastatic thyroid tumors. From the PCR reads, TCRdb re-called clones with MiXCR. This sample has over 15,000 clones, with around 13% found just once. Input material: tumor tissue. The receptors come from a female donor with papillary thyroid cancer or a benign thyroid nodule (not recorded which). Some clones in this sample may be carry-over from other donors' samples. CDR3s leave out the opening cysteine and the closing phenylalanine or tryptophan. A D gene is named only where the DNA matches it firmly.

cdr3_aa: ASSPVRSTAPREQY
v_call: TRBV6-2/TRBV6-3
j_call: TRBJ2-7
cdr3_length: 14
d_call: NA

cdr3_aa: ASTGDLKLPLH
v_call: TRBV6-1
j_call: TRBJ1-6
cdr3_length: 11
d_call: NA

cdr3_aa: SARKDRATEAF
v_call: TRBV20-1
j_call: TRBJ1-1
cdr3_length: 11
d_call: TRBD1

cdr3_aa: ASSGAGANVLT
v_call: TRBV10-3
j_call: TRBJ2-6
cdr3_length: 11
d_call: NA

cdr3_aa: ATSRDPSAYEQY
v_call: TRBV15
j_call: TRBJ2-7
cdr3_length: 12
d_call: NA

cdr3_aa: ASSGRMGRDTQY
v_call: TRBV6-1
j_call: TRBJ2-3
cdr3_length: 12
d_call: NA

cdr3_aa: ASSTLGSSYEQY
v_call: TRBV5-5
j_call: TRBJ2-7
cdr3_length: 12
d_call: NA

cdr3_aa: ASSLDSGSGPGELF
v_call: TRBV5-1
j_call: TRBJ2-2
cdr3_length: 14
d_call: TRBD2

cdr3_aa: ASSPASGPYEQY
v_call: TRBV18
j_call: TRBJ2-7
cdr3_length: 12
d_call: TRBD2

cdr3_aa: ASTHAGGTDTQY
v_call: TRBV5-6
j_call: TRBJ2-3
cdr3_length: 12
d_call: TRBD2

cdr3_aa: ASSHKGHEQY
v_call: TRBV3-1
j_call: TRBJ2-7
cdr3_length: 10
d_call: NA

cdr3_aa: SAPTSGSYNEQF
v_call: TRBV20-1
j_call: TRBJ2-1
cdr3_length: 12
d_call: TRBD2

cdr3_aa: ASSRGQGAYNEQF
v_call: TRBV5-8
j_call: TRBJ2-1
cdr3_length: 13
d_call: TRBD1

cdr3_aa: ASSLDLSSGNTIY
v_call: TRBV11-2
j_call: TRBJ1-3
cdr3_length: 13
d_call: NA

cdr3_aa: ASSSPADTQY
v_call: TRBV6-1
j_call: TRBJ2-3
cdr3_length: 10
d_call: NA

cdr3_aa: ATHRDSNEKLF
v_call: TRBV2
j_call: TRBJ1-4
cdr3_length: 11
d_call: TRBD1

cdr3_aa: ASSSRDILTMGYT
v_call: TRBV13
j_call: TRBJ1-2
cdr3_length: 13
d_call: NA

cdr3_aa: SARRLAGTLTDTQY
v_call: TRBV20-1
j_call: TRBJ2-3
cdr3_length: 14
d_call: TRBD2

cdr3_aa: ATSDSAGVNAF
v_call: TRBV24-1
j_call: TRBJ1-1
cdr3_length: 11
d_call: NA